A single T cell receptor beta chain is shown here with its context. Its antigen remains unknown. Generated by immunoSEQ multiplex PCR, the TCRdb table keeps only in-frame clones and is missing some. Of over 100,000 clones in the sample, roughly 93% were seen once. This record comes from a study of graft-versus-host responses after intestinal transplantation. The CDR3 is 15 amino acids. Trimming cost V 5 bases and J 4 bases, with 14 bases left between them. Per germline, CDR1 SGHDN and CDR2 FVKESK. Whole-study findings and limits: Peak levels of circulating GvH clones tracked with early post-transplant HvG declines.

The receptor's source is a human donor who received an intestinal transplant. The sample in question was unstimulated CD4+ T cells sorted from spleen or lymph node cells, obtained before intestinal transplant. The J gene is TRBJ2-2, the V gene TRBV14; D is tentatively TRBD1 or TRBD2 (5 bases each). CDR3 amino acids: CASSSTGTITGELFF. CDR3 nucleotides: TGTGCCAGCAGCTCCACCGGGACCATCACCGGGGAGCTGTTTTTT.